The 25 T cell receptor beta chains below were found in one sample sequenced in a study of cytomegalovirus exposure and HLA in healthy donors. 13 Jbeta primers and 60 Vbeta primers were used for the PCR. The protocol was immunoSEQ multiplex PCR, while the TCRdb copy is restricted to in-frame clones and leaves out a portion. The table has about 130,000 clones, 65% to 85% seen once; the top ten hold about 1.8%. The material sequenced was PBMCs. Receptors were obtained from a woman aged 40 to 49 in good health and CMV-seronegative.

The V call is TRBV18, the J call TRBJ2-3, with a possible D match to TRBD1 (5 bases). There are 17 residues in the CDR3. Trimming cost V 1 base and J 0 bases, with 14 bases left between them. Germline lookup yields CDR1 KGHSH and CDR2 LQKENI. CDR3 residues: CASSPRGQTRSTDTQYF. The CDR3 DNA is TGTGCCAGCTCACCACGGGGCCAGACCCGCAGCACAGATACGCAGTATTTT.

V is TRBV30 and J is TRBJ2-5; TRBD2 matches 8 bases. Germline V gives CDR1 GTSNPN, CDR2 SVGIG (reference sequence). The CDR3 has 15 residues. Trimming at V came to 2 bases and at J to 5 bases, leaving 10 bases not matched to a gene. The CDR3 DNA reads TGTGCCTGGAGTCCCGGGACTAGGGGTTATGAGACCCAGTACTTC. It encodes CAWSPGTRGYETQYF.

As to this clone: Sequence at one end of the junction differs from germline and may be a read error. The chain joins TRBV4-2 to TRBJ2-6, with a tentative D call TRBD1 (6 bases). The V gene's germline CDR1 is LGHNA and CDR2 YNFKEQ. This CDR3 contains 16 residues. The CDR3 loop is CASSQVAGDGANGLTF. CDR3 sequence (DNA): TGTGCCAGCAGCCAAGTCGCAGGGGATGGGGCCAACGGCCTGACTTTC.

The rearrangement uses TRBV2 and TRBJ2-5; 11 bases fit TRBD2. The DNA end lines up better with TRBJ2-7; the J call may be wrong. Looked up from germline, CDR1 is SNHLY and CDR2 is FYNNEI. The CDR3 sequence is 16 residues long. DNA of the CDR3: TGTGCCAGCAGCCCAACGACTAGCGGGATACCCCACGAGCAGTACTTC. It codes for CASSPTTSGIPHEQYF.

The sample holds a few counts of this clone. The CDR3 sequence: CASTDRTGNYGYTF. The CDR3, as DNA: TGCGCCAGCACCGATAGGACAGGGAACTATGGCTACACCTTC. V and J are TRBV5-1 and TRBJ1-2; 8 bases map to TRBD1. CDR3 length: 14 residues. Trimming removed 6 bases from V and 2 bases from J; junction bases left unmatched: 6. Germline CDR1 is SGHRS and CDR2 is YFSETQ.

This clone has only a few counts. The V call is TRBV28, the J call TRBJ2-1; D may be TRBD2 (6 bases). The V and J ends lost 4 bases and 5 bases respectively, with 9 bases between them. Germline CDR1 is MDHEN and CDR2 is SYDVKM. The CDR3 is made up of 13 amino acids. The CDR3 coding sequence is TGTGCCAGCAGTTCCGCTAGCGACAATGAGCAGTTCTTC. Protein: CASSSASDNEQFF.

The chain is built from TRBV29-1 and TRBJ1-2, with D possibly TRBD1 on 5 matching bases. V was trimmed by 4 bases and J by 8 bases, leaving 14 bases between them. Germline V CDR1 and CDR2: SQVTM, ANQGSEA. The CDR3 is 12 residues long. The CDR3 DNA reads as TGCAGCGTTGTAAGGGGATTGTTCGGCTACACCTTC. As protein: CSVVRGLFGYTF.

This chain links TRBV30 with TRBJ2-1, with 9 bases aligning to TRBD2. The CDR3 contains 15 residues. V shed 1 base, J shed 5 bases, and the junction held 6 bases outside the gene matches. Per the germline V gene, CDR1 is GTSNPN and CDR2 is SVGIG (reference sequence). The DNA for the CDR3 is TGTGCCTGGAGTGCAGGGCTAGCGGGACACAATGAGCAGTTCTTC. Protein sequence: CAWSAGLAGHNEQFF. Based on the CDR3 plus reference TRBV30 and TRBJ2-1, the full variable domain is SQTIHQWPATLVQPVGSPLSLECTVEGTSNPNLYWYRQAAGRGLQLLFYSVGIGQISSEVPQNLSASRPQDRQFILSSKKLLLSDSGFYLCAWSAGLAGHNEQFFGPGTRLTVL.

V is TRBV30 and J is TRBJ2-5; no clear D. Germline CDR1 and CDR2: GTSNPN and SVGIG (reference sequence). V lost 7 bases to trimming and J lost 2 bases, with 11 bases between them. This CDR3 region has 12 residues. This CDR3 is CAFSRVQETQYF. The DNA for the CDR3 is TGTGCCTTCTCGCGCGTGCAAGAGACCCAGTACTTC. Drawing the rest from reference TRBV30 and TRBJ2-5, the complete variable domain is SQTIHQWPATLVQPVGSPLSLECTVEGTSNPNLYWYRQAAGRGLQLLFYSVGIGQISSEVPQNLSASRPQDRQFILSSKKLLLSDSGFYLCAFSRVQETQYFGPGTRLLVL.

The V and J genes are TRBV7-8 and TRBJ2-7; D is perhaps TRBD2 (6 bases). Trimming left V 1 base short and J 0 bases short, with 10 bases between. The CDR3 spans 15 residues. CDR1 and CDR2 (germline): SGHVS, FQNEAQ. This CDR3 is CASSLEGLSSYEQYF. The DNA for the CDR3 is TGTGCCAGCAGCTTAGAGGGACTCTCCTCCTACGAGCAGTACTTC.

The table lists this clone with a count of one. The J gene is TRBJ2-7, the V gene TRBV28, with 8 positions matching TRBD1. The CDR3 totals 15 residues. Germline V gives CDR1 MDHEN, CDR2 SYDVKM. V lost 1 base and J lost 3; bases outside the gene matches: 5. The CDR3 DNA follows: TGTGCCAGCAGTTTATATCAGGGGGCGGGCTACGAGCAGTACTTC. Residues: CASSLYQGAGYEQYF.

This sequence joins TRBV10-3 and TRBJ2-3; 9 positions match TRBD1. The CDR3 is made up of 15 amino acids. Germline trimming cut 3 bases from V and 9 bases from J; bases unmatched to any gene: 10. From germline, CDR1 is ENHRY and CDR2 SYGVKD. CDR3 nucleotides: TGTGCCATCAGTGACTCACAGGACAGGGGCTTCACGCAGTATTTT. This codes for CAISDSQDRGFTQYF.

The chain uses TRBV6-1 and TRBJ2-2; the match to TRBD2 covers 7 bases. V shed 5 bases, J shed 2 bases, and the junction held 5 bases outside the gene matches. In germline, CDR1 is MNHNS, CDR2 SASEGT. The CDR3 totals 15 residues. The CDR3: CASSLAEDNTGELFF. The CDR3 coding sequence is TGTGCCAGCAGTCTAGCGGAAGACAACACCGGGGAGCTGTTTTTT.

The gene calls are TRBV27 and TRBJ2-5; 11 positions agree with TRBD2. The germline CDR1 and CDR2 sequences are MNHEY and SMNVEV (reference sequence). With 2 bases clipped from V and 1 base from J, the junction kept 9 bases outside the gene matches. The CDR3 has 18 amino acids. Here the CDR3 reads CASSLKPPSGGFQETQYF. The CDR3 nucleotides are TGTGCCAGCAGTTTAAAGCCCCCTAGCGGGGGGTTCCAAGAGACCCAGTACTTC.

V and J are TRBV27 and TRBJ2-5; TRBD1 agrees at 8 bases. This CDR3 comprises 15 residues. Germline assignment: CDR1 MNHEY and CDR2 SMNVEV (reference sequence). V was pared by 4 bases and J by 4 bases, with 8 bases of the junction left unmatched. In DNA form, the CDR3 reads TGTGCCAGCAGTTCCCAGGACAGGGCTGGAGAGACCCAGTACTTC. Residues: CASSSQDRAGETQYF.

CDR3 sequence (DNA): TGTGCCAGTAGTATTGAACAGGGGGGAAGCTACGAGCAGTACTTC. This encodes CASSIEQGGSYEQYF. The rearrangement links TRBV19 to TRBJ2-7, with TRBD1 identical over 8 bases. The CDR3 has 15 amino acids. The J segment lost 3 bases and the V segment lost 3 bases, leaving 7 bases of the junction unmatched. The germline V gene encodes CDR1 LNHDA and CDR2 SQIVND (reference sequence).

This sequence joins TRBV19 and TRBJ1-3; no definite D call. CDR1 is LNHDA, CDR2 SQIVND, per germline (reference sequence). Trimming removed 6 bases from V and 1 base from J, with 13 bases in between. The CDR3 is 15 residues long. In DNA form, the CDR3 reads TGTGCCAGTAGATATCAGCGGGGTTCTGGAAACACCATATATTTT. Translating gives CASRYQRGSGNTIYF.

The chain employs TRBV7-9 and TRBJ1-1, with D hard to call. Germline CDR1 SEHNR, CDR2 FQNEAQ (reference sequence). This CDR3 contains 14 residues. The germline V and J ends were trimmed by 4 bases and 6 bases, with 15 bases remaining between them. The DNA for the CDR3 is TGTGCCAGCAGCTCACGGGGAATTCTTCCTGAAGCTTTCTTT. It encodes CASSSRGILPEAFF.

J is TRBJ2-1 and V is TRBV11-1; TRBD2 agrees at 7 bases. The germline CDR1 and CDR2 sequences are SGHAT and FQDESV (reference sequence). Trimming at V came to 3 bases and at J to 0 bases, leaving 5 bases not matched to a gene. The CDR3 is 16 residues long. CDR3 sequence: CASSFRGSFSYNEQFF. As DNA, the CDR3 is TGTGCCAGCAGCTTCCGCGGGAGTTTCTCCTACAATGAGCAGTTCTTC.

This chain joins TRBV6-1 and TRBJ1-1, with D hard to call. CDR1 MNHNS and CDR2 SASEGT come from the germline V gene. The CDR3 consists of 15 residues. V was cut by 3 bases and J by 3 bases, with 14 bases left in between. CDR3 sequence reads: CASSDGDRLDTEAFF. CDR3 coding DNA: TGTGCCAGCAGTGATGGAGACCGGCTGGACACTGAAGCTTTCTTT.

The J gene is TRBJ2-2, the V gene TRBV7-9; tentatively, D is TRBD1 (7 bases). Germline-derived CDR1 and CDR2 are SEHNR and FQNEAQ (reference sequence). This CDR3 is 18 amino acids long. Trimming stripped 1 base from V and 0 bases from J, with 15 bases between. CDR3 in amino acids: CASSLEWRDRSNTGELFF. CDR3 nucleotide sequence: TGTGCCAGCAGCTTAGAATGGAGGGACAGATCGAACACCGGGGAGCTGTTTTTT. Combining the CDR3 with reference TRBV7-9 and TRBJ2-2 gives the whole variable domain DTGVSQNPRHKITKRGQNVTFRCDPISEHNRLYWYRQTLGQGPEFLTYFQNEAQLEKSRLLSDRFSAERPKGSFSTLEIQRTEQGDSAMYLCASSLEWRDRSNTGELFFGEGSRLTVL.

The V call is TRBV30, the J call TRBJ2-1, with D perhaps TRBD2 (5 bases). V lost 3 bases and J lost 6, with 15 bases in between. Germline V gene data show CDR1 as GTSNPN and CDR2 as SVGIG (reference sequence). The CDR3 runs to 14 residues. CDR3 sequence: CAWSQAGNTNEQFF. CDR3 DNA: TGTGCCTGGAGCCAAGCCGGGAACACCAATGAGCAGTTCTTC.

The chain employs TRBV6-1 and TRBJ1-5; TRBD1 aligns across 8 bases. Germline V CDR1 and CDR2: MNHNS, SASEGT. Trimming cost V 4 bases and J 4 bases; bases outside gene matches: 6. The CDR3 contains 15 residues. The CDR3 loop is CASSVQGAGNQPQHF. In DNA, the CDR3 is TGTGCCAGCAGTGTTCAGGGGGCCGGTAATCAGCCCCAGCATTTT.

The gene calls are TRBV6-5 and TRBJ2-3; 7 nucleotides align to TRBD2. Germline trimming cut 2 bases from V and 1 base from J; bases unmatched to any gene: 3. The CDR3 spans 15 residues. The V gene's germline CDR1 is MNHEY and CDR2 SVGAGI. CDR3 in amino acids: CASSYGAGGTDTQYF. The CDR3 coding sequence is TGTGCCAGCAGTTACGGGGCGGGGGGCACAGATACGCAGTATTTT.

The rearrangement uses TRBV27 and TRBJ2-3; 8 bases fit TRBD1. The V and J ends lost 7 bases and 4 bases, in that order; junction bases with no gene match: 10. Germline CDR1 is MNHEY and CDR2 is SMNVEV (reference sequence). The CDR3 spans 15 residues. CDR3 coding DNA: TGTGCCAGCAAATGGCGAACAGGGGGGCCAGATACGCAGTATTTT. This sequence encodes CASKWRTGGPDTQYF.